These 20 T cell receptor beta chains came from one sample sequenced in a study of blood T cell repertoires in COVID-19. Profiling relied on immunoSEQ multiplex PCR, and the TCRdb table lists in-frame clones only, not all of them. The sample includes over 90,000 clones, about nine tenths of them seen just once. Sample: peripheral blood. The receptors originated from a woman in her 50s with COVID-19, enrolled during active disease.

The CDR3 here is CASSAGTGGFSEQYV. The CDR3 region has the DNA TGTGCCAGCAGCGCCGGGACAGGGGGATTCTCCGAGCAGTACGTC. The genes are TRBV11-3 and TRBJ2-7; TRBD1 agrees at 11 bases. The CDR3 sequence is 15 residues long. The germline V gene has CDR1 SGHNT and CDR2 YENEEA. With V trimmed by 5 bases and J by 6 bases, 9 bases remained unmatched.

This CDR3 is CATSDSGYGYTF. In DNA, the CDR3 is TGTGCCACCAGTGATTCAGGCTATGGCTACACCTTC. The rearrangement links TRBV24-1 to TRBJ1-2, with D uncertain. This CDR3 comprises 12 residues. V was shortened by 2 bases and J by 4 bases, with 4 bases between the two germline ends. Germline CDR1 KGHDR, CDR2 SFDVKD.

The chain uses TRBV5-5 and TRBJ1-1; 8 nucleotides agree with TRBD1. The V gene's germline CDR1 is SGHKS and CDR2 YYEKEE (reference sequence). The CDR3 extends over 15 amino acids. V was pared by 1 base and J by 5 bases, with 7 bases of the junction left unmatched. CDR3 loop: CASSLRTGRGTEAFF. The CDR3 DNA reads TGTGCCAGCAGCTTGCGGACAGGGAGGGGAACTGAAGCTTTCTTT. Full variable domain (rest looked up from reference TRBV5-5 and TRBJ1-1): DAGVTQSPTHLIKTRGQQVTLRCSPISGHKSVSWYQQVLGQGPQFIFQYYEKEERGRGNFPDRFSARQFPNYSSELNVNALLLGDSALYLCASSLRTGRGTEAFFGQGTRLTVV.

The genes are TRBV10-3 and TRBJ1-5, with 9 bases fitting TRBD1. CDR1 ENHRY and CDR2 SYGVKD come from the germline V gene. There are 14 residues in the CDR3. V lost 0 bases to trimming and J lost 7 bases; unmatched junction nucleotides: 1. The CDR3 DNA is TGTGCCATCAGTGAGTCTACAGGGGGCCAGCCCCAGCATTTT. It codes for CAISESTGGQPQHF.

This chain uses TRBV27 with TRBJ2-1; 7 positions agree with TRBD2. V gave up 5 bases and J gave up 8 bases; unmatched junction bases: 9. The CDR3 runs 14 residues. The germline gives CDR1 MNHEY, CDR2 SMNVEV (reference sequence). The CDR3 nucleotides read TGTGCCAGCAGTGCTACGGACGGGGGGTATGAGCAGTTCTTC. It encodes CASSATDGGYEQFF.

The chain links TRBV18 to TRBJ1-1, with D possibly matching TRBD1 (6 bases). V was shortened by 5 bases and J by 3 bases, with 10 bases between the two germline ends. The CDR3 runs 13 residues. Germline assignment: CDR1 KGHSH and CDR2 LQKENI. The CDR3, as DNA: TGTGCCAGCTCAAACAGGGAAGACACTGAAGCTTTCTTT. Its translation is CASSNREDTEAFF.

The V gene is TRBV27, the J gene TRBJ1-2, with D tentatively TRBD1 (5 bases). The CDR3 is 14 amino acids. Per germline, CDR1 MNHEY and CDR2 SMNVEV (reference sequence). V lost 2 bases, J lost 2 bases, and 9 bases lay in between. For the CDR3, the DNA is TGTGCCAGCAGTTTAAGGTCAGGGAACTATGGCTACACCTTC. Translation: CASSLRSGNYGYTF.

The rearrangement joins TRBV12-3 or TRBV12-4 to TRBJ2-7; D not resolved. V lost 7 bases, J lost 3 bases, and 7 bases lay in between. The CDR3 contains 11 residues. CDR3 loop: CASKQDYEQYF. CDR3 DNA sequence: TGTGCCAGCAAGCAGGACTACGAGCAGTACTTC.

V and J are TRBV27 and TRBJ2-3; tentatively, D is TRBD1 (5 bases). Germline assignment: CDR1 MNHEY and CDR2 SMNVEV (reference sequence). V was shortened by 0 bases and J by 3 bases, with 13 bases between the two germline ends. This CDR3 is built from 16 residues. CDR3 DNA: TGTGCCAGCAGTTTATCGAAGGGGCTAAGGACAGATACGCAGTATTTT. It is translated as CASSLSKGLRTDTQYF.

The CDR3 region is CASWEGLVSSYNEQFF. The CDR3 coding sequence is TGTGCCAGCTGGGAGGGACTCGTGAGCTCCTACAATGAGCAGTTCTTC. The chain couples TRBV11-2 to TRBJ2-1; 7 bases match TRBD2. The CDR3 runs to 16 residues. Trimming took 8 bases from V and 0 from J; bases not matched to a gene: 10. Germline V gives CDR1 SGHAT, CDR2 FQNNGV.

CDR3 amino acids: CASSQVRGGYGYTF. The CDR3 nucleotides are TGTGCCAGCAGCCAAGTTAGGGGAGGGTATGGCTACACCTTC. The V and J genes are TRBV3-1 (or the pseudogene TRBV3-2) and TRBJ1-2; D is perhaps TRBD1 (5 bases). CDR1 and CDR2 from the germline V gene are LGHDT and YNNKEL (reference sequence). V was clipped by 1 base and J by 5 bases, with 11 bases between them. The CDR3 is 14 amino acids.

CDR3 amino acids: CASSFMNTEAFF. The CDR3 DNA is TGTGCCAGCAGTTTTATGAACACTGAAGCTTTCTTT. The rearrangement joins TRBV6-6 to TRBJ1-1, with D unresolved. The CDR3 sequence is 12 residues long. Per the germline V gene, CDR1 is MNHNY and CDR2 is SVGAGI (reference sequence). V dropped 4 bases and J dropped 0 bases, with 3 bases sitting between them.

The chain employs TRBV5-6 and TRBJ2-1; TRBD2 agrees at 7 bases. The V gene end was trimmed by 5 bases and the J gene end by 6 bases; junction bases not matched to a gene: 11. The length of the CDR3 is 15 residues. Germline V lookup: CDR1 SGHDT, CDR2 YYEEEE. The CDR3 DNA follows: TGTGCCAGCAGTGAGCGGGGCGGTGGGTCCAATGAGCAGTTCTTC. Translated: CASSERGGGSNEQFF.

J is TRBJ1-2 and V is TRBV7-2; D may be TRBD1 (5 bases). Trimming took 4 bases from V and 4 from J, leaving 7 bases between them. The CDR3 is 12 residues long. Germline lookup yields CDR1 SGHTA and CDR2 FQGNSA. For the CDR3, the DNA is TGTGCCAGCAGCTCGACAGTCTATGGCTACACCTTC. This encodes CASSSTVYGYTF.

The V and J genes are TRBV30 and TRBJ1-3, with D possibly matching TRBD1 (5 bases). CDR3 length: 16 residues. V lost 3 bases to trimming and J lost 5 bases, with 20 bases between them. The V gene's germline CDR1 is GTSNPN and CDR2 SVGIG (reference sequence). The CDR3, as DNA: TGTGCCTGGAGCAGGGCCGTGGCCGCAGGTAGAAACACCATATATTTT. Residues: CAWSRAVAAGRNTIYF. Full variable domain (missing parts from reference TRBV30 and TRBJ1-3): SQTIHQWPATLVQPVGSPLSLECTVEGTSNPNLYWYRQAAGRGLQLLFYSVGIGQISSEVPQNLSASRPQDRQFILSSKKLLLSDSGFYLCAWSRAVAAGRNTIYFGEGSWLTVV.

The chain has TRBV19 and TRBJ1-5; D gene ambiguous. Germline values: CDR1 LNHDA, CDR2 SQIVND (reference sequence). Trimming pared 4 bases from V and 0 bases from J, leaving 7 bases between. This CDR3 is built from 14 residues. This CDR3 is CASSTEYSNQPQHF. CDR3 bases: TGTGCCAGTAGTACAGAGTATAGCAATCAGCCCCAGCATTTT.

The chain couples TRBV2 to TRBJ1-1; 10 bases map to TRBD1. Germline V lookup: CDR1 SNHLY, CDR2 FYNNEI. V lost 6 bases and J lost 12; bases outside the gene matches: 1. The CDR3 loop spans 10 amino acids. The CDR3 nucleotides are TGTGCCAGCAGGGGACAGGGGCCTTTCTTT. The encoded protein is CASRGQGPFF.

The chain combines TRBV4-3 with TRBJ2-1, with TRBD1 identical over 7 bases. Germline V gene sequence: CDR1 LGHNA, CDR2 YSLEER. This CDR3 contains 16 residues. Trimming took 4 bases from V and 5 from J; bases not matched to a gene: 11. DNA for the CDR3: TGCGCCAGCAGCCTCAATTCCGGGACAGTCGACAATGAGCAGTTCTTC. Translation gives CASSLNSGTVDNEQFF.

This chain uses TRBV2 with TRBJ2-2, with D uncertain. Germline loops: CDR1 SNHLY, CDR2 FYNNEI. V was trimmed by 10 bases and J by 1 base, leaving 10 bases between them. The CDR3 is 13 residues long. CDR3 sequence (DNA): TGTGCCACTAGTTTAGGGAACACCGGGGAGCTGTTTTTT. Amino acids: CATSLGNTGELFF.

The rearrangement joins TRBV16 to TRBJ1-1; D call uncertain. The V gene's germline CDR1 is KGHSY and CDR2 FQNENV. The CDR3 is 15 residues long. V was trimmed by 1 base and J by 4 bases, leaving 13 bases between them. CDR3 in amino acids: CASSQYTGRSTEAFF. The CDR3 DNA is TGTGCCAGCAGCCAATATACGGGGAGGAGCACTGAAGCTTTCTTT.